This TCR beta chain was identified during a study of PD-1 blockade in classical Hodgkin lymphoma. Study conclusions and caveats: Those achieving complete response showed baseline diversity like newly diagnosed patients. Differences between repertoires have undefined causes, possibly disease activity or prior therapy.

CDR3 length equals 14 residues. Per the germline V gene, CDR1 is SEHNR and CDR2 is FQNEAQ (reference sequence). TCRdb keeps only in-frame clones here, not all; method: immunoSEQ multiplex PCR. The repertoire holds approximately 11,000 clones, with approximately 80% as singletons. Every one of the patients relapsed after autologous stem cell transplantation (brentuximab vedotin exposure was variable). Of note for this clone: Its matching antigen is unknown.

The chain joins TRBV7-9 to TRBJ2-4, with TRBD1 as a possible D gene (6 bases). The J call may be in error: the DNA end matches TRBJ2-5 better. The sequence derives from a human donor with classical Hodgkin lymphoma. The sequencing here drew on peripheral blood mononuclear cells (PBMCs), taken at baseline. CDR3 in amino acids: CASQLQGLSETQYF. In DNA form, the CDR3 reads TGTGCCAGCCAGCTACAGGGCCTGTCAGAGACCCAGTACTTC.